This TCR beta chain emerged from a study of blood T cells in healthy people across ages. Points from the study as a whole: Estimated diversity across one million T cells was deemed an underestimate.

The ends were cut back, 0 bases at V and 6 bases at J, with 14 bases in the middle. The CDR3 contains 15 residues. Germline V gives CDR1 SGHDN, CDR2 FVKESK. The donors, aged about 6 to 100, were healthy Caucasians from Russia. Next came a second PCR, run for about 6 to 12 cycles, which used a sample-barcoded 5' primer along with a J-beta primer mix. Each cDNA molecule carried a tag from a template-switch adaptor that contained 12 random nucleotides. Using its own MiXCR run on the 5' RACE reads, TCRdb lists one record per CDR3 protein. Of about 780,000 distinct CDR3 sequences listed, around 45% are singletons. As regards this clonotype: Its antigen is not identified.

The specimen sequenced was blood. The rearrangement links TRBV14 to TRBJ1-1; unclear D gene. This TCR derives from an older man in good health. CDR3 protein: CASSQESIRWAEAFF. The DNA for the CDR3 is TGTGCCAGCAGCCAAGAATCCATCCGATGGGCTGAAGCTTTCTTT.